This is a list of T cell receptor beta chains from one sample in a study of molecular identifiers for immune sequencing clone quantification. TCRdb reanalysed the PCR reads using MiXCR and keeps one entry per CDR3 protein. The profile shows about 320,000 distinct CDR3 sequences, about 23% of them singletons. The specimen was naive CD8+ T cells from blood, with Jurkat cell RNA spiked in. The origin of the receptors is a human donor in good health. Some libraries in this study had Jurkat cell RNA spiked in. The CDR3 runs from the conserved cysteine through the conserved F or W. A D gene is named only where the DNA matches it firmly. Clone size is shown for a subset of rows, as once, few, many or a class of expanded clone.

>TRBJ2-3|TRBV4-1|TRBD2|NA
TGCGCCAGCAGCCGAAGCGGGGGGGCCGGAGATACGCAGAATTTT
CASSRSGGAGDTQNF
>TRBJ1-5|TRBV9|NA|many
TGTGCCAGCAGCCCGGGTTGGGGCGGCAATCAGCCCCAGCATTTT
CASSPGWGGNQPQHF
>TRBJ2-5|TRBV12-5|NA|NA
TGTGCTAATGGTTTGAACTCCTTTTCACAAGAGACCCAGTACTTC
CANGLNSFSQETQYF
>TRBJ2-7|TRBV19|TRBD1|many
TGTGCCAGTAGTGCCGGGACAGGCGACTACGAGCAGTACTTC
CASSAGTGDYEQYF
>TRBJ2-5|TRBV28|NA|few
TGTGCCAGCAGTAGCTACGGGGGCGACAAAGAGACCCAGTACTTC
CASSSYGGDKETQYF
>TRBJ1-5|TRBV6-6|NA|NA
TGTGCCAGCAGTTACTGGGGAAGCAATCAGCCCCAGCATTTT
CASSYWGSNQPQHF
>TRBJ2-7|TRBV2|TRBD2|NA
TGTGCCAGCAGCGCTATTGGACTAGCGGGAGCCCCCTACGAGCAGTACTTC
CASSAIGLAGAPYEQYF
>TRBJ2-3|TRBV24-1|NA|NA
TGTGCCACCAGTGAGCGGCTAGCGATGAGCACAGATGCGCAGTATTTT
CATSERLAMSTDAQYF
>TRBJ2-1|TRBV4-1|TRBD2|few
TGCGCCAGCAGCCCTTTCAGCGGGGGGGCCCATGAGCAGTTCTTC
CASSPFSGGAHEQFF
>TRBJ2-3|TRBV6-2/TRBV6-3|TRBD1|NA
TGTGCCTGCAGTTTGGAATTCGGGGCAGGGGGCCCGCCAGATACGCAGTATTTT
CACSLEFGAGGPPDTQYF
>TRBJ2-7|TRBV7-9|NA|many
TGTGCCAGCAGCTCGAGGCAGGGTAGCTCCTACGAGCAGTACTTC
CASSSRQGSSYEQYF
>TRBJ1-1|TRBV2|NA|many
TGTGCCAGCAAACACTTTAACACTGAAGCTTTCTTT
CASKHFNTEAFF
>TRBJ1-1|TRBV7-2|NA|many
TGTGCCAGCAGGGGGCGGGCAGGAGGAACTGAAGCTTTCTTT
CASRGRAGGTEAFF
>TRBJ1-4|TRBV30|NA|NA
TGTGCCTGGAGGGCAGATGAAAAACTGTTTTTT
CAWRADEKLFF
>TRBJ1-1|TRBV5-6|NA|NA
TGTGCCAGCAGCTCTATTGGATTGGCGGCCACTGAAGCTTTCTTT
CASSSIGLAATEAFF
>TRBJ2-3|TRBV6-5|TRBD2|few
TGTGCCAGCAGTTACTTAGGGGGTAGGGCTAGCGGGAGGCGGGCAGATACGCAGTATTTT
CASSYLGGRASGRRADTQYF
>TRBJ1-5|TRBV19|TRBD1|NA
TGTGCCAGTAGTCCGACGGACAGGGGCCATCAGCCCCAGCATTTT
CASSPTDRGHQPQHF
>TRBJ2-4|TRBV19|NA|few
TGTGCCAGTACCCCAATGGGGTATAGCAAAAACATTCAGTACTTC
CASTPMGYSKNIQYF
>TRBJ2-2|TRBV6-5|NA|NA
TGTGCCAGCAGTTACTCCGGTCAGCCGAACACCGGGGAGCTGTTTTTT
CASSYSGQPNTGELFF
>TRBJ1-1|TRBV18|TRBD1|few
TGTGCCAGCTCCGAAAAACGGGACAGGGAAGCTTTCTTT
CASSEKRDREAFF
>TRBJ1-1|TRBV5-6|NA|many
TGTGCCAGCAGCTTTCTTGGCCCTTCCGAGAGTACTGAAGCTTTCTTT
CASSFLGPSESTEAFF
>TRBJ2-7|TRBV5-5|TRBD1|many
TGTGCCAGCAGCTACGCGGACAGGTCCAACGAGCAGTACTTC
CASSYADRSNEQYF
>TRBJ2-1|TRBV7-8|NA|many
TGTGCCAGCAGCTCACTACAGGGTAGCCCCTACAATGAGCAGTTCTTC
CASSSLQGSPYNEQFF
>TRBJ2-3|TRBV7-2|TRBD1|NA
TGTGCCAGCCGGGACAGGATGATGGGCACAGATACGCAGTATTTT
CASRDRMMGTDTQYF
>TRBJ1-5|TRBV15|NA|many
TGTGCCACCAGCAGGAACAGGGATAGCAATCAGCCCCAGCATTTT
CATSRNRDSNQPQHF
>TRBJ1-1|TRBV7-9|NA|few
TGTGCCAGCAGCTTACCCTACGGGGCAGGCGAGAGGGTGAGCGCTGAAGCTTTCTTT
CASSLPYGAGERVSAEAFF
>TRBJ2-1|TRBV7-8|TRBD2|NA
TGTGCCAGCAGCCCAAGTGGGACTAGCGGGTTTTACAATGAGCAGTTCTTC
CASSPSGTSGFYNEQFF
>TRBJ2-5|TRBV19|NA|NA
TGTGCCAGTAAACCCGCCCGGGACCAGTTGGCCCAAGAGACCCAGTACTTC
CASKPARDQLAQETQYF
>TRBJ1-5|TRBV3-1|NA|many
TGTGCCAGCAGCCAGGGGCAGGGGATCAATCAGCCCCAGCATTTT
CASSQGQGINQPQHF
>TRBJ2-3|TRBV11-2|NA|few
TGTGCCAGCAGCTTCGGTCGAGCGGCCCGCACAGATACGCAGTATTTT
CASSFGRAARTDTQYF
>TRBJ2-1|TRBV16|NA|few
TGTGCCAGCAGCCGGGAGAATGAGCAGTTCTTC
CASSRENEQFF
>TRBJ2-5|TRBV18|TRBD1|NA
TGTGCCAGCTCAGGGACAGGGCAAGAGACCCAGTACTTC
CASSGTGQETQYF
>TRBJ1-4|TRBV9|NA|NA
TGTGCCAGCAGCGTAGTAGGGGAAGCAACTAATGAAAAACTGTTTTTT
CASSVVGEATNEKLFF
>TRBJ2-1|TRBV4-1|TRBD1|NA
TGCGCCAGCAGCTGCGGACAGGGGGAGAATGAGCAGTTCTTC
CASSCGQGENEQFF
>TRBJ2-3|TRBV2|NA|once
TGTGCCAGCGCCGAGGGTTTCGGACGGGAGGATACGCAGTATTTT
CASAEGFGREDTQYF
>TRBJ1-1|TRBV30|NA|many
TGTGCCTGGAGTGTAACAGGCATGAACACTGAAGCTTTCTTT
CAWSVTGMNTEAFF
>TRBJ2-5|TRBV6-5|NA|few
TGTGCCAGCAGCTCTTGGCAGGGGGGACAAGAGACCCAGTACTTC
CASSSWQGGQETQYF
>TRBJ2-7|TRBV6-2/TRBV6-3|NA|few
TGTGCCAGCACCACATTTGGGGGTTCCTACGAGCAGTACTTC
CASTTFGGSYEQYF
>TRBJ2-7|TRBV11-1|NA|few
TGTGCCAGCAGCAAGCTGGGACAACTTTACGAGCAGTACTTC
CASSKLGQLYEQYF
>TRBJ1-4|TRBV6-5|NA|many
TGTGCCAGCAGTTACACCCCAGGGACATCTAATGAAAAACTGTTTTTT
CASSYTPGTSNEKLFF
>TRBJ2-3|TRBV19|TRBD1|NA
TGTGCCAGTAGTCTACTAGGGGGCTTTAGCACAGATACGCAGTATTTT
CASSLLGGFSTDTQYF
>TRBJ2-7|TRBV13|TRBD2|many
TGTGCCAGCAGCTTCAGGCGGGAGGGTTACGAGCAGTACTTC
CASSFRREGYEQYF
>TRBJ2-7|TRBV6-2/TRBV6-3|TRBD1|NA
TGTGCCAGCCGTCCCGGGACAGGGGCCTACGAGCAGTACTTC
CASRPGTGAYEQYF
>TRBJ1-1|TRBV3-1|TRBD1|NA
TGTGCCAGCAGCAACCGGGACAGGTCAGTTAGGACTGAAGCTTTCTTT
CASSNRDRSVRTEAFF
>TRBJ2-7|TRBV6-5|TRBD1|once
TGTCCCAGCAGCGAAGGGACAGGTGGGTACGAGCAGTACTTC
CPSSEGTGGYEQYF